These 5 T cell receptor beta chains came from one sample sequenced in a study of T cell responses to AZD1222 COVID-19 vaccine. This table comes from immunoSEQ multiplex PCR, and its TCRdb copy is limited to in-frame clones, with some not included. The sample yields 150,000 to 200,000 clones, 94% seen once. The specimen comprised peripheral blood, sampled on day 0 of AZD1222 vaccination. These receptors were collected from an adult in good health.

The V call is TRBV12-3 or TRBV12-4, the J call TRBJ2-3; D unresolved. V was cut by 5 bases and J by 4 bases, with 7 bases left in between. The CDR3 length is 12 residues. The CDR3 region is CASSRTADTQYF. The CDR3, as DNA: TGTGCCAGCAGTCGAACGGCAGATACGCAGTATTTT.

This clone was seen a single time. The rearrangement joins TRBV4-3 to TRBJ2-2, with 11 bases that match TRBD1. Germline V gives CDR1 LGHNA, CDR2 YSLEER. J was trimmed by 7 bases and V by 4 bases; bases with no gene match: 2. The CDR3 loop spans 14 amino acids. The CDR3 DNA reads TGCGCCAGCAGCCGAGGGACAGGGGGCGGGGAGCTGTTTTTT. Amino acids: CASSRGTGGGELFF.

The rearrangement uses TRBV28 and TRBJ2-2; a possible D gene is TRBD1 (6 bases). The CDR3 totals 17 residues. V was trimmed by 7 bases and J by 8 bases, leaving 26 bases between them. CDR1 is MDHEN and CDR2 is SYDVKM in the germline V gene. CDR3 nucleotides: TGTGCCAGCATTTGGTCTACAGGGATTGGATTAAGGGGGGAGCTGTTTTTT. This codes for CASIWSTGIGLRGELFF.

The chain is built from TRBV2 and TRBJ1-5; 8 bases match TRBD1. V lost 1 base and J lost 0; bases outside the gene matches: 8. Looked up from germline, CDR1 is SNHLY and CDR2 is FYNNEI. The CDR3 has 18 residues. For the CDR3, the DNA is TGTGCCAGCAGTGAAGATACGGCAGGGGGCTATAGCAATCAGCCCCAGCATTTT. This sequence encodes CASSEDTAGGYSNQPQHF.

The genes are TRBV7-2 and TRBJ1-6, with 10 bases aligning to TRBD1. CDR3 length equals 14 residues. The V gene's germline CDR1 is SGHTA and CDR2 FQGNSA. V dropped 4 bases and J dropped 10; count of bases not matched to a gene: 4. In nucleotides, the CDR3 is TGTGCCAGCAGCTCCCGGGACAGGGGCTCACCCCTCCACTTT. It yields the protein CASSSRDRGSPLHF. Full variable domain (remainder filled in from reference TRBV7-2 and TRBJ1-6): GAGVSQSPSNKVTEKGKDVELRCDPISGHTALYWYRQSLGQGLEFLIYFQGNSAPDKSGLPSDRFSAERTGGSVSTLTIQRTQQEDSAVYLCASSSRDRGSPLHFGNGTRLTVT.